Listed here are 13 T cell receptor beta chains from one sample, sequenced in a study of low-dose radiotherapy and immunotherapy resistance in tumors. TRAV- and TRBV-specific primers were used for first-strand cDNA, which covered alpha and beta chains. TCRs were put through 15 to 25 PCR cycles of amplification with Phusion. A constant-region primer and the V-primer adapter served as the primer pair. One entry per CDR3 protein results from TCRdb running MiXCR on the reads. Here the sample spans about 12,000 distinct CDR3 sequences, 76% being singletons. The receptors come from a human donor with advanced metastatic prostate, ovarian, gallbladder or colorectal cancer (not recorded which). This table probably holds off-target reads from a library built for another chain.

This clonotype has more than one count but fewer than ten. The rearrangement joins TRBV28 to TRBJ2-7; 10 positions agree with TRBD2. V lost 6 bases to trimming and J lost 5 bases; unmatched junction nucleotides: 7. The length of the CDR3 is 14 residues. Germline values: CDR1 MDHEN, CDR2 SYDVKM. The CDR3 sequence is CASSIAGGVDEQYF. CDR3 DNA: TGTGCCAGCAGCATAGCGGGAGGAGTCGACGAGCAGTACTTC.

In this sample, this clonotype turned up a few times. In DNA, the CDR3 is TGTGCCAGCAGCTTACGGGACGGCAACTACGAGCAGTACTTC. This gives the protein CASSLRDGNYEQYF. The chain combines TRBV7-2 with TRBJ2-7; TRBD1 or TRBD2 may be the D gene (5 bases each). Germline V gene lookup returns CDR1 SGHTA and CDR2 FQGNSA. V was cut by 2 bases and J by 3 bases, with 11 bases left in between. CDR3 length: 14 amino acids.

The chain uses TRBV11-2 and TRBJ2-5; possibly TRBD1 or TRBD2 for D (5 bases each). V lost 5 bases and J lost 2, with 9 bases in between. From germline, CDR1 is SGHAT and CDR2 FQNNGV. The CDR3 extends over 13 amino acids. CDR3: CASSTGAQETQYF. CDR3 DNA sequence: TGTGCCAGCAGCACCGGGGCGCAAGAGACCCAGTACTTC.

The CDR3 region has the DNA TGTGCCAGCAGCATCAGCGCCAGTGGGAATAATCAGCCCCAGCATTTT. Translated: CASSISASGNNQPQHF. The V call is TRBV5-6, the J call TRBJ1-5; D ambiguous. CDR3 length: 16 residues. Trimming stripped 4 bases from V and 4 bases from J, with 18 bases between. Germline loops: CDR1 SGHDT, CDR2 YYEEEE.

DNA of the CDR3: TGTGCCAGCTCACCGGGACAGAACTATGGCTACACCTTC. Amino acid sequence: CASSPGQNYGYTF. V is TRBV18 and J is TRBJ1-2; 7 bases match TRBD1. This CDR3 has 13 amino acids. The germline CDR1 and CDR2 sequences are KGHSH and LQKENI. Trimming took 3 bases from V and 2 from J; bases not matched to a gene: 0.

This chain joins TRBV2 and TRBJ2-3, with unresolved D. CDR3 length: 13 amino acids. Germline CDR1 and CDR2: SNHLY and FYNNEI. V was cut by 7 bases and J by 1 base, with 9 bases left in between. Here the CDR3 DNA reads TGTGCCAGCATGGGGATTGGCACAGATACGCAGTATTTT. It yields the protein CASMGIGTDTQYF.

This sequence joins TRBV10-3 and TRBJ2-1; unclear D gene. The V gene's germline CDR1 is ENHRY and CDR2 SYGVKD. The CDR3 runs to 13 residues. Trimming took 3 bases from V and 7 from J, leaving 10 bases between them. The CDR3: CAISDPKWNEQFF. For the CDR3, the DNA is TGTGCCATCAGTGACCCTAAGTGGAATGAGCAGTTCTTC.

The genes are TRBV5-6 and TRBJ2-7, with D possibly matching TRBD2 (5 bases). CDR1 is SGHDT, CDR2 YYEEEE, per germline. CDR3 length: 14 amino acids. Deletions cut 5 bases from V and 5 bases from J, with 17 bases between. The CDR3 sequence is CASSRMTIPNEQYF. CDR3 DNA sequence: TGTGCCAGCAGTAGGATGACTATCCCGAACGAGCAGTACTTC.

The V gene is TRBV6-5, the J gene TRBJ1-6; 11 bases agree with TRBD1. Per germline, CDR1 MNHEY and CDR2 SVGAGI. After removal of 6 bases from V and 9 bases from J, the junction contained 4 bases not matched to a gene. The length of the CDR3 is 14 residues. In DNA, the CDR3 is TGTGCCAGCAGAGGACAGGGGGCTAGTTCACCCCTCCACTTT. It translates to CASRGQGASSPLHF.

The count of this clonotype is one. The chain employs TRBV10-3 and TRBJ2-1; the match to TRBD2 covers 9 bases. Germline V gene lookup returns CDR1 ENHRY and CDR2 SYGVKD. CDR3 length: 16 residues. The junction had 12 bases not matched to a gene; V was cut back by 6 bases and J by 6 bases. CDR3 in amino acids: CAISPLLAGDTNEQFF. CDR3 coding DNA: TGTGCCATCAGCCCGCTTTTAGCGGGAGATACCAATGAGCAGTTCTTC.

This clonotype was detected a few times. CDR3 in amino acids: CASSRGRNEKLFF. The CDR3 bases are TGTGCCAGCTCCCGGGGGAGGAATGAAAAACTGTTTTTT. The chain links TRBV18 to TRBJ1-4; TRBD1 might be the D (5 bases). The germline gives CDR1 KGHSH, CDR2 LQKENI. The V end lost 6 bases, the J end lost 5 bases, and 10 bases lay between the germline ends. There are 13 residues in the CDR3.

V and J are TRBV10-3 and TRBJ2-1, with D perhaps matching TRBD1 or TRBD2 (5 bases each). Trimming shortened V by 3 bases and J by 4 bases, and 16 bases separated the two germline ends. The CDR3 covers 16 residues. Germline loops: CDR1 ENHRY, CDR2 SYGVKD. CDR3 sequence reads: CAISDSGTINYNEQFF. In nucleotides, the CDR3 is TGTGCCATCAGTGACTCCGGGACCATAAATTACAATGAGCAGTTCTTC.

The gene calls are TRBV5-1 and TRBJ2-7; 7 nucleotides align to TRBD2. From germline, CDR1 is SGHRS and CDR2 YFSETQ. The junction had 5 bases not matched to a gene; V was cut back by 1 base and J by 7 bases. The CDR3 totals 13 residues. In DNA, the CDR3 is TGCGCCAGCAGCTTGATGGCCGGGGGGGAGCAGTACTTC. As protein: CASSLMAGGEQYF.